The 18 T cell receptor beta chains given below trace back to one sample, sequenced in a study of shared clonotypes between healthy human individuals. Repertoires were generated with immunoSEQ multiplex PCR, while TCRdb's copy carries only in-frame clones and drops some. The sample yields about 2.4 million clones, 93% seen once. The sequenced sample consisted of naive CD4+ T cells from PBMCs. Subset noted: CD45RA+ positively selected. The receptors shown here come from a man aged 18 to 30 in good health. Some clones in this sample may be carry-over from other donors' samples.

The V gene is TRBV28, the J gene TRBJ1-3; D is perhaps TRBD1 (5 bases). The CDR3 is 17 residues long. Germline V lookup: CDR1 MDHEN, CDR2 SYDVKM. Trimming removed 7 bases from V and 1 base from J, with 20 bases in between. The CDR3 region is CASNPPWGRGSGNTIYF. CDR3 in DNA: TGTGCCAGCAACCCGCCTTGGGGGAGAGGGTCTGGAAACACCATATATTTT.

V usage is TRBV28 and J usage is TRBJ2-1, with no clear D. V lost 5 bases, J lost 0 bases, and 8 bases lay in between. The CDR3 is 14 residues long. Germline assignment: CDR1 MDHEN and CDR2 SYDVKM. CDR3 sequence (DNA): TGTGCCAGCAGTATTGTGAGCTCCTACAATGAGCAGTTCTTC. Its translation: CASSIVSSYNEQFF.

J is TRBJ1-1 and V is TRBV14, with no clear D. The CDR3 covers 14 residues. Trimming pared 2 bases from V and 4 bases from J, leaving 11 bases between. Germline V lookup: CDR1 SGHDN, CDR2 FVKESK. CDR3 nucleotide sequence: TGTGCCAGCAGCCAAATTCCAGGACGCACTGAAGCTTTCTTT. This sequence encodes CASSQIPGRTEAFF.

As DNA, the CDR3 is TGTGCCAGCAGCTATAGTGAGAGAAGCACAGATACGCAGTATTTT. It specifies CASSYSERSTDTQYF. The chain uses TRBV9 and TRBJ2-3; no firm D call. This CDR3 has 15 residues. Per the germline V gene, CDR1 is SGDLS and CDR2 is YYNGEE. V lost 4 bases to trimming and J lost 0 bases, with 12 bases between them.

The chain has TRBV9 and TRBJ1-2, with TRBD1 as a possible D gene (5 bases). Looked up from germline, CDR1 is SGDLS and CDR2 is YYNGEE. The CDR3 totals 13 residues. V was trimmed by 0 bases and J by 7 bases, leaving 10 bases between them. The CDR3 sequence is CASSVAAGSGYTF. The CDR3 DNA follows: TGTGCCAGCAGCGTAGCGGCAGGGAGTGGCTACACCTTC.

The V call is TRBV7-2, the J call TRBJ2-1; no reliable D call. The CDR3 has 12 residues. Germline CDR1 is SGHTA and CDR2 is FQGNSA. V was trimmed by 5 bases and J by 10 bases, leaving 12 bases between them. The CDR3 reads CASSPQYGEQFF. The CDR3 DNA reads TGTGCCAGCAGCCCTCAGTACGGCGAGCAGTTCTTC.

This clone has only one observation. This chain joins TRBV18 and TRBJ1-5; weak D call: TRBD1 (6 bases). The V end was cut by 3 bases, the J end by 0 bases, with 12 bases between. Germline CDR1 KGHSH, CDR2 LQKENI. CDR3 length: 16 residues. In nucleotides, the CDR3 is TGTGCCAGCTCACCCTACGGGGGCAATAGCAATCAGCCCCAGCATTTT. It encodes CASSPYGGNSNQPQHF. The full variable domain, rest sourced from reference TRBV18 and TRBJ1-5, is NAGVMQNPRHLVRRRGQEARLRCSPMKGHSHVYWYRQLPEEGLKFMVYLQKENIIDESGMPKERFSAEFPKEGPSILRIQQVVRGDSAAYFCASSPYGGNSNQPQHFGDGTRLSIL.

To note about this clone: This sample includes further DNA sequences coding for the same CDR3. The chain has TRBV28 and TRBJ2-1; unclear D gene. CDR3 length: 13 residues. Trimming took 1 base from V and 4 from J, leaving 5 bases between them. Germline CDR1 MDHEN, CDR2 SYDVKM. This CDR3 is CASSLSVYNEQFF. For the CDR3, the DNA is TGTGCCAGCAGTTTATCCGTTTACAATGAGCAGTTCTTC.

The V and J genes are TRBV19 and TRBJ2-1; 7 nucleotides align to TRBD2. J lost 12 bases, V lost 3 bases, and 17 bases had no gene match. CDR1 is LNHDA, CDR2 SQIVND, per germline (reference sequence). The CDR3 spans 16 residues. CDR3 sequence reads: CASSMVSLAGDPRQFF. In DNA, the CDR3 is TGTGCCAGTAGTATGGTTAGTCTGGCGGGAGACCCACGGCAGTTCTTC.

This CDR3 reads CASSSLMNTEAFF. DNA for the CDR3: TGTGCCAGCAGTTCCTTAATGAACACTGAAGCTTTCTTT. The rearrangement links TRBV6-5 to TRBJ1-1; no definite D call. The CDR3 runs to 13 residues. V lost 4 bases and J 0 bases, leaving 6 bases between the germline ends. Germline lookup yields CDR1 MNHEY and CDR2 SVGAGI.

V is TRBV6-1 and J is TRBJ2-7; 8 bases are shared with TRBD1. The CDR3 extends over 14 amino acids. Trimming removed 4 bases from V and 3 bases from J; junction bases left unmatched: 5. Per germline, CDR1 MNHNS and CDR2 SASEGT. The CDR3 sequence: CASSAGTGYYEQYF. CDR3 bases: TGTGCCAGCAGTGCCGGGACAGGATACTACGAGCAGTACTTC.

The V gene is TRBV2, the J gene TRBJ2-7; TRBD2 agrees at 8 bases. The germline CDR1 and CDR2 sequences are SNHLY and FYNNEI. The junction had 6 bases not matched to a gene; V was cut back by 1 base and J by 10 bases. The CDR3 is 13 residues long. CDR3 in amino acids: CASSEGAGAGQYF. Written as DNA, the CDR3 is TGTGCCAGCAGTGAAGGAGCGGGAGCAGGTCAGTACTTC. The full variable domain, completed using reference TRBV2 and TRBJ2-7, is EPEVTQTPSHQVTQMGQEVILRCVPISNHLYFYWYRQILGQKVEFLVSFYNNEISEKSEIFDDQFSVERPDGSNFTLKIRSTKLEDSAMYFCASSEGAGAGQYFGPGTRLTVT.

The V and J genes are TRBV5-4 and TRBJ2-1; 8 bases match TRBD1. This CDR3 has 15 residues. Germline V CDR1 and CDR2: SGHNT, YYREEE (reference sequence). With V trimmed by 2 bases and J by 4 bases, 5 bases remained unmatched. The CDR3 DNA sequence: TGTGCCAGCAGCTTTGACCAGGGGGCATACAATGAGCAGTTCTTC. This encodes CASSFDQGAYNEQFF.

CDR3 amino acids: CASTEASLGAYEQYF. CDR3 DNA sequence: TGTGCCAGCACCGAAGCCTCTCTAGGAGCCTACGAGCAGTACTTC. The genes are TRBV7-9 and TRBJ2-7, with no clear D. With 7 bases removed from V and 2 bases from J, the gap between germline ends came to 18 bases. The CDR3 is made up of 15 amino acids. The germline V gene encodes CDR1 SEHNR and CDR2 FQNEAQ (reference sequence).

This chain connects TRBV19 to TRBJ2-3; no reliable D call. Per the germline V gene, CDR1 is LNHDA and CDR2 is SQIVND (reference sequence). Trimming pared 3 bases from V and 0 bases from J, leaving 7 bases between. The CDR3 sequence is 14 residues long. The CDR3 nucleotides read TGTGCCAGTAGTATGAGTCGAAGCACAGATACGCAGTATTTT. It yields the protein CASSMSRSTDTQYF.

In this sample, this clone turned up once. J is TRBJ2-4 and V is TRBV5-1; D is perhaps TRBD2 (5 bases). Germline lookup yields CDR1 SGHRS and CDR2 YFSETQ. Trimming left V 2 bases short and J 7 bases short, with 13 bases between. CDR3 size: 14 residues. The CDR3 DNA is TGCGCCAGCAGCTTTGACCCGGGGTCTAACATTCAGTACTTC. It encodes CASSFDPGSNIQYF.

The chain is built from TRBV19 and TRBJ2-3; 10 bases agree with TRBD2. The germline V gene encodes CDR1 LNHDA and CDR2 SQIVND (reference sequence). The CDR3 spans 15 residues. The V and J ends lost 3 bases and 2 bases, in that order; junction bases with no gene match: 2. CDR3 sequence reads: CASSITSGNTDTQYF. The CDR3 nucleotides read TGTGCCAGTAGTATCACTAGCGGGAACACAGATACGCAGTATTTT.

V usage is TRBV28 and J usage is TRBJ2-5, with D possibly being TRBD1 or TRBD2 (6 bases each). Germline CDR1 reads MDHEN; CDR2 reads SYDVKM. With 6 bases removed from V and 5 bases from J, the gap between germline ends came to 25 bases. The CDR3 consists of 17 residues. The CDR3 region is CASRRGARILAWETQYF. CDR3 bases: TGTGCCAGCAGGAGGGGGGCTAGAATTCTGGCCTGGGAGACCCAGTACTTC.